The table lists the clone carrying this TCR beta chain with many counts. Its antigen is unknown. This specimen comes from a study of T cells after yellow fever vaccination. Whole-study findings and limits: Contamination by abundant bulk-population clonotypes could be present in FACS-sorted repertoires.

From the 5' RACE reads, TCRdb called clonotypes with MiXCR, one entry per CDR3 protein. Of 250,000 to 350,000 distinct CDR3 sequences listed, around 4.4% are singletons. The CDR3 consists of 16 residues. The V gene's germline CDR1 is SGHRS and CDR2 YFSETQ. V lost 2 bases and J 0 bases, leaving 14 bases between the germline ends. V and J are TRBV5-1 and TRBJ1-1; D unresolved. Sequencing used PBMCs, obtained 15 days after the yellow fever booster vaccination. The receptor's source is a man younger than 30 who received the YFV17D yellow fever vaccine. The CDR3 spells CASSFWTAGLNTEAFF. The CDR3 region has the DNA TGCGCCAGCAGCTTCTGGACGGCAGGACTGAACACTGAAGCTTTCTTT.